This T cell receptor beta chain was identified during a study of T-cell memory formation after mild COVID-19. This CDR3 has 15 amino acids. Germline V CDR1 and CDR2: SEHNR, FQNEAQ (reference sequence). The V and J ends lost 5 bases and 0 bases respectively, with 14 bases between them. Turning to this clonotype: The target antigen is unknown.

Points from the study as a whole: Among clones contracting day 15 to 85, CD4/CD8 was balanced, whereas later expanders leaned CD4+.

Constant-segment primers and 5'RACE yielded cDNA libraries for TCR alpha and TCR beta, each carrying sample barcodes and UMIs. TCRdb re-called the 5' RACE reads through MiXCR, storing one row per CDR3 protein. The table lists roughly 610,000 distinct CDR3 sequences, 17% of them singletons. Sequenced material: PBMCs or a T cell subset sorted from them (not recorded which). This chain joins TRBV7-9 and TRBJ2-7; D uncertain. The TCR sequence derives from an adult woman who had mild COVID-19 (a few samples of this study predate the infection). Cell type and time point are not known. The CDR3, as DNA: TGTGCCAGCAGCGGATCCAACACCCGCTCCTACGAGCAGTACTTC. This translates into CASSGSNTRSYEQYF.